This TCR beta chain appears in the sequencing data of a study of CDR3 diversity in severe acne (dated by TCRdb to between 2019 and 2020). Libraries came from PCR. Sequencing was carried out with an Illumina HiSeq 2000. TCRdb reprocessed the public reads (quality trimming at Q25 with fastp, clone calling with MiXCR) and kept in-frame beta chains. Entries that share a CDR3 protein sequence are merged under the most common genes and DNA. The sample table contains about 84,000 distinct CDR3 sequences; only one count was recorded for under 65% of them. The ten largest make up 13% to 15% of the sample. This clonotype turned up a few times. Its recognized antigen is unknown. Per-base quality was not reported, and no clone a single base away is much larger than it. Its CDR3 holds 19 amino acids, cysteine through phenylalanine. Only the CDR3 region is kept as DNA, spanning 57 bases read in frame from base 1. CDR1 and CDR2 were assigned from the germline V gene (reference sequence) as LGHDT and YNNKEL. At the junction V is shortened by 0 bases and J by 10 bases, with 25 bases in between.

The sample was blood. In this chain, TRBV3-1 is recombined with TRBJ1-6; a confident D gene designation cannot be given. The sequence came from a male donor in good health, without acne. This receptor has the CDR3 CASSQEADRFIYAWSPLHF. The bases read TGTGCCAGCAGCCAAGAAGCGGACCGATTCATTTACGCCTGGTCACCCCTCCACTTT.